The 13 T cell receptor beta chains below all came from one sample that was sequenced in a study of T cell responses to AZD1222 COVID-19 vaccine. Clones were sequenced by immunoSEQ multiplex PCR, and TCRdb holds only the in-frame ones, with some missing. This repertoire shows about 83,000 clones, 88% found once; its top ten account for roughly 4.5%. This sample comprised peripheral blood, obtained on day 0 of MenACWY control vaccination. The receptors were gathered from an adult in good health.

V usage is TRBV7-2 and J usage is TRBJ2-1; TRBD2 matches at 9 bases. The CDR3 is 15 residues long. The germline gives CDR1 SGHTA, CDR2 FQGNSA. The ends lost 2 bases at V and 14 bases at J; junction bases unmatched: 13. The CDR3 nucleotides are TGTGCCAGCAGCTTACGAGCGGGAGGAACCCCAGCCGAGTTCTTC. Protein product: CASSLRAGGTPAEFF.

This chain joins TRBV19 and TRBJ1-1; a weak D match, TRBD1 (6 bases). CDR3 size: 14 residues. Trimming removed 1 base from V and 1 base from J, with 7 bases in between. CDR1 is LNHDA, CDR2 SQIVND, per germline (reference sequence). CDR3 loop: CASSIGDKNTEAFF. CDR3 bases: TGTGCCAGTAGTATAGGGGACAAGAACACTGAAGCTTTCTTT. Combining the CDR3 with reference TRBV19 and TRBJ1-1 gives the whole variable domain DGGITQSPKYLFRKEGQNVTLSCEQNLNHDAMYWYRQDPGQGLRLIYYSQIVNDFQKGDIAEGYSVSREKKESFPLTVTSAQKNPTAFYLCASSIGDKNTEAFFGQGTRLTVV.

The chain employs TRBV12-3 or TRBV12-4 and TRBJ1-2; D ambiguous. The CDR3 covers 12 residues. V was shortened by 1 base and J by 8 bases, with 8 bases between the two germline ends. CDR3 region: CASSLEGLGYTF. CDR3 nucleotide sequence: TGTGCCAGCAGTTTAGAAGGTCTCGGCTACACCTTC.

CDR3 in DNA: TGTGCCAGCAGACTCACAGGGGAAGATACGCAGTATTTT. Protein: CASRLTGEDTQYF. This sequence joins TRBV7-3 and TRBJ2-3, with 7 bases fitting TRBD1. Germline values: CDR1 SGHTA, CDR2 FQGTGA. With V trimmed by 6 bases and J by 5 bases, 5 bases remained unmatched. This CDR3 region has 13 residues.

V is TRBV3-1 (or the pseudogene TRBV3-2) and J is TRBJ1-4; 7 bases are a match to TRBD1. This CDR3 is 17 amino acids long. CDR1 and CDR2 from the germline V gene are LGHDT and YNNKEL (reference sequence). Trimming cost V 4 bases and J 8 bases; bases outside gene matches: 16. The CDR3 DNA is TGTGCCAGCAGCCGTTGGGCCGACCGGGACAGACGAGAAAAACTGTTTTTT. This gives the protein CASSRWADRDRREKLFF.

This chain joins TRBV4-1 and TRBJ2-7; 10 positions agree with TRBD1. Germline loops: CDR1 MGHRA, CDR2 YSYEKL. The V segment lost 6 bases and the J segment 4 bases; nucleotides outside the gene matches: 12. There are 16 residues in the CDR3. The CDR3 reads CASSPALDRGLYEQYF. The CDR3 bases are TGCGCCAGCAGTCCGGCCCTCGACAGGGGGCTATACGAGCAGTACTTC.

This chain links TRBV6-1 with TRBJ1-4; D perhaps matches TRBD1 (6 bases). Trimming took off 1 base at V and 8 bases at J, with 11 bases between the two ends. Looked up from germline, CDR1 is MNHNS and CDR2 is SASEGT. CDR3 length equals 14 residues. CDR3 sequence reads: CASSEDGGSEKLFF. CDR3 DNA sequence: TGTGCCAGCAGTGAAGACGGGGGCAGCGAAAAACTGTTTTTT.

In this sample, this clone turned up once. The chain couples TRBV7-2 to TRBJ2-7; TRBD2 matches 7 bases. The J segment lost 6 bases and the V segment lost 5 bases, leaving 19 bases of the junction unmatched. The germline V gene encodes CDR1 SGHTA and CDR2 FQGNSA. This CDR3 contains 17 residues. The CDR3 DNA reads TGTGCCAGCAGCATTGGGGTTTCGAGCGGGACGCGCGGCGAGCAGTACTTC. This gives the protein CASSIGVSSGTRGEQYF.

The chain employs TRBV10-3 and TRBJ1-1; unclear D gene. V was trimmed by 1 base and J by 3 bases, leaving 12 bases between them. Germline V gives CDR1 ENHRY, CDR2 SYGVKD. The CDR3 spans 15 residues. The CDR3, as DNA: TGTGCCATCAGTGAGTTCAAAGTCGGAGACACTGAAGCTTTCTTT. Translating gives CAISEFKVGDTEAFF.

The chain's CDR3 is CASSPGGEQFF. The CDR3 coding sequence is TGTGCCAGCAGCCCAGGGGGTGAGCAGTTCTTC. This chain joins TRBV7-6 and TRBJ2-1; 7 bases are a match to TRBD1. The CDR3 loop spans 11 amino acids. Per germline, CDR1 SGHVS and CDR2 FNYEAQ. V dropped 5 bases and J dropped 9; count of bases not matched to a gene: 1. The whole variable domain, remainder taken from reference TRBV7-6 and TRBJ2-1, is GAGVSQSPRYKVTKRGQDVALRCDPISGHVSLYWYRQALGQGPEFLTYFNYEAQQDKSGLPNDRFSAERPEGSISTLTIQRTEQRDSAMYRCASSPGGEQFFGPGTRLTVL.

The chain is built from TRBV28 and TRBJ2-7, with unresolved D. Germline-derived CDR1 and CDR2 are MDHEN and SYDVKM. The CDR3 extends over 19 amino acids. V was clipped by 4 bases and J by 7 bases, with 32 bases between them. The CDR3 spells CASSYNSRVVAVTIQEQYF. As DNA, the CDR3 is TGTGCCAGCAGTTATAATTCACGGGTCGTGGCGGTTACTATACAGGAGCAGTACTTC.

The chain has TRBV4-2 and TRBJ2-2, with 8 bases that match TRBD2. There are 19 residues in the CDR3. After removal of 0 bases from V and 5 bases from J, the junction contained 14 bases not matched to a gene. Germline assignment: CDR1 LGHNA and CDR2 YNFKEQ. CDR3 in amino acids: CASSQDLQTAGGGTGELFF. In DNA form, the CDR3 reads TGTGCCAGCAGCCAAGATCTCCAGACTGCGGGAGGCGGTACCGGGGAGCTGTTTTTT.

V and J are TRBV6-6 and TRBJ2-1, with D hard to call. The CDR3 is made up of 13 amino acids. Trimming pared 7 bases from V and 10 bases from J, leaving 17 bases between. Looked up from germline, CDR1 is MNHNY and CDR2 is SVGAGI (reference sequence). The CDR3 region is CASTPFTESEQFF. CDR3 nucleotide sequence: TGTGCCAGCACCCCTTTCACTGAGTCAGAGCAGTTCTTC.